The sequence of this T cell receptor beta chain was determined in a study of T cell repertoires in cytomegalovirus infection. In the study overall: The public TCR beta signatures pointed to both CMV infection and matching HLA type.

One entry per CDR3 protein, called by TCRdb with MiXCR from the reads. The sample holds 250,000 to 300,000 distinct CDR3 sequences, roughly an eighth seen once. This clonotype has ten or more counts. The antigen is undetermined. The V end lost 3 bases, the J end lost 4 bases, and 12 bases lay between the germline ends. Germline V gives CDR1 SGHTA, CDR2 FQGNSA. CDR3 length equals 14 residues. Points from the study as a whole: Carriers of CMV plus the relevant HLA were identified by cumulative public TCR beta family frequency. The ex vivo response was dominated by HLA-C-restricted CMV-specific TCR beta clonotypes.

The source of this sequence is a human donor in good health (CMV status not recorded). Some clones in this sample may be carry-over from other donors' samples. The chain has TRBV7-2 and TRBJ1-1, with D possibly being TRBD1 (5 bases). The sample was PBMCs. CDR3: CASSLRGRGTEAFF. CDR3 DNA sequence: TGTGCCAGCAGCTTGAGGGGCCGCGGCACTGAAGCTTTCTTT.